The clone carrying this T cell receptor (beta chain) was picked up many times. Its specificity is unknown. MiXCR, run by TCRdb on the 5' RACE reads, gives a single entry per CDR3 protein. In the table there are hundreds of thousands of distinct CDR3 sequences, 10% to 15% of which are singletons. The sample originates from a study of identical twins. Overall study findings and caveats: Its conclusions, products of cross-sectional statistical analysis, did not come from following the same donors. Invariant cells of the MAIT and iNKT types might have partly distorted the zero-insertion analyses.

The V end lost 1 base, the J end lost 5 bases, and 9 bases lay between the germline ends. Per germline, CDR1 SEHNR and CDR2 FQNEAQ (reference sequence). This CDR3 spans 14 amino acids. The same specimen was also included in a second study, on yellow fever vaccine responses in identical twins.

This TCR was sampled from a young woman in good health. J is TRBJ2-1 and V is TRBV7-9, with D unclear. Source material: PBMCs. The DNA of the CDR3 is TGTGCCAGCAGCTTAGAAGCTAGACACAATGAGCAGTTCTTC. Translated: CASSLEARHNEQFF.